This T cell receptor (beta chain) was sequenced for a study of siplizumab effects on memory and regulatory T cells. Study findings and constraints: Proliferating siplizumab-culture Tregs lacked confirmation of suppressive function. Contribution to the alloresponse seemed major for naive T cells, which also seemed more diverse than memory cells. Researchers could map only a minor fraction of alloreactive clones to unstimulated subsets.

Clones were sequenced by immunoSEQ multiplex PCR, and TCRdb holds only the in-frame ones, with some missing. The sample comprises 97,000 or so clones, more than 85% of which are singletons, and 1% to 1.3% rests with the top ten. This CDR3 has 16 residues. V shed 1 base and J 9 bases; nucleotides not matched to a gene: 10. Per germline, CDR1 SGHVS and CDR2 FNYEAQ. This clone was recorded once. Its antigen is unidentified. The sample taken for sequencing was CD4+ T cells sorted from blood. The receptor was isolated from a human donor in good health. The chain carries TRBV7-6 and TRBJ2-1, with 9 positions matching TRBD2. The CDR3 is CASSLDLASGTLEQFF. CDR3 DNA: TGTGCCAGCAGCTTAGATTTGGCTAGCGGGACTCTTGAGCAGTTCTTC.